The T cell receptor beta chain under discussion was sequenced for a study of tumor and adjacent non-tumor tissue in lung cancer. Study-wide background: On average, productive TCRbeta reads reached roughly 3.9 million per sample. Study observations and caveats: Tumor repertoires had a smaller top 100 clone share than normal lung. Shorter survival was associated with higher TCR diversity in tumors.

TCRbeta libraries were built with three rounds of nested PCR, modified from ARM-PCR. TCRdb used MiXCR to reprocess the multiplex PCR reads, holding one entry per CDR3 protein. The table has 50,000 or so distinct CDR3 sequences, about 70% seen once. The template was RNA from unsorted bulk tissue. This non-tumor lung sample came from over 3 cm beyond the tumor edge. Chemotherapy-naive patients with new lung cancer underwent thoracic surgery in China, August–November 2014. CDR3 length equals 17 residues. With respect to this clonotype: What it binds is not known. At one end the junction does not follow the germline gene, possibly because of a read error.

The chain combines TRBV12-3 or TRBV12-4 with TRBJ2-1, with D possibly being TRBD1 (5 bases). The specimen sequenced was distant non-tumor lung tissue. This receptor was taken from a woman aged 55-70 years with non-small cell lung cancer. The CDR3 sequence is CAISLRRALSPDNKQFF. CDR3 nucleotides: TGTGCCATCAGTTTGCGCAGGGCTCTTAGTCCGGACAACAAACAGTTCTTC.